The present T cell receptor beta chain was sequenced within a study of cytomegalovirus exposure and HLA in healthy donors. V was clipped by 3 bases and J by 6 bases, with 12 bases between them. Per germline, CDR1 SGHRS and CDR2 YFSETQ. The CDR3 is 13 residues long. This clone was seen a handful of times. What it recognizes is unknown. Primers for the PCR totalled 60 Vbeta and 13 Jbeta. Clones were read by immunoSEQ multiplex PCR, and TCRdb kept only the in-frame ones, dropping some. Of 100,000 or so clones listed, over 65% were seen once; the top ten hold around 2.6%. Whole-study findings and limits: Per a later analysis, about 15,000 TCR beta sequences showed association with HLA alleles at 0.05 false discovery rate. Rare TCR sequences dominated, though some public TCRs recurred in many donors. The likely origin of a cluster of highly shared sequence variants was a sequencing artifact.

The sequence derives from a man aged 35 to 55 in good health and CMV-seronegative. This chain joins TRBV5-1 and TRBJ1-1, with D perhaps matching TRBD1 (6 bases). Specimen: PBMCs. DNA of the CDR3: TGCGCCAGCAGCTGGGGGGGCGCCGCTGAAGCTTTCTTT. Protein: CASSWGGAAEAFF.